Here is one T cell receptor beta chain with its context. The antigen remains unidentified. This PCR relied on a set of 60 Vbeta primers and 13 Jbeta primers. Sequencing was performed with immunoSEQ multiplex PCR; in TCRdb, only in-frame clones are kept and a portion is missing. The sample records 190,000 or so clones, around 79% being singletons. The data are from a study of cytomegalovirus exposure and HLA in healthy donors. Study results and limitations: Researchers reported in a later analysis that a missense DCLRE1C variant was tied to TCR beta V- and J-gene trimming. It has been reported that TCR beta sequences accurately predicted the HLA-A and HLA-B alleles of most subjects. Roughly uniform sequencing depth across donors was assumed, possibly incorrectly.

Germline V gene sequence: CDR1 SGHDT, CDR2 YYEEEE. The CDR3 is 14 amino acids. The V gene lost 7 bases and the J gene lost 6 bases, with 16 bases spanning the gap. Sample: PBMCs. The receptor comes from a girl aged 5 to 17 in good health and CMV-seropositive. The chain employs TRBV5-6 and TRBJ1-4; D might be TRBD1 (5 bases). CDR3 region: CASASLGRDEKLFF. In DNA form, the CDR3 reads TGTGCCAGCGCGTCCCTTGGCAGGGATGAAAAACTGTTTTTT.